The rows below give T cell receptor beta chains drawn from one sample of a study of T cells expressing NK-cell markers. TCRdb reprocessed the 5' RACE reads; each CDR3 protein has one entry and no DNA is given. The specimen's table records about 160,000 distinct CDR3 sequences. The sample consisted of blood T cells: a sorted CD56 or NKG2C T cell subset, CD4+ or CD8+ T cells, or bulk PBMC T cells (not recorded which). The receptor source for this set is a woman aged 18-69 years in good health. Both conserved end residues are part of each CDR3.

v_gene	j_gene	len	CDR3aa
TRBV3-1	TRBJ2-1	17	CASSQVFVAGGRNEQFF
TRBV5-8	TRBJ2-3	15	CASSWGQDPTDTQYF
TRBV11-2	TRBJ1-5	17	CASSPGAWGGKNQPQHF
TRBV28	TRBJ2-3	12	CASQSRKDTQYF
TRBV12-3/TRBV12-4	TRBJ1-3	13	CASSLRAGNTIYF
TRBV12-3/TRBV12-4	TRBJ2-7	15	CASSLAGLAPYEQYF
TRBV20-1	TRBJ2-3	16	CSATLGRGGTTDTQYF
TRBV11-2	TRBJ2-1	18	CASSLGTGGGREYNEQFF
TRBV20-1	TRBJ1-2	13	CSARAGTRYGYTF
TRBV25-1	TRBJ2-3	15	CASSEGTHGTDTQYF
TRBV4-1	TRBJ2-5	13	CASSRLRSETQYF
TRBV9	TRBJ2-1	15	CASSVEPSDYNEQFF
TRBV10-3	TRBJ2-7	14	CAISERTGWYEQYF
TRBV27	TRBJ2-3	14	CASRRDRVTDTQYF
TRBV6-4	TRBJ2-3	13	CASSRVLADTQYF
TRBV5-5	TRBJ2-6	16	CASSPRFGSGANVLTF
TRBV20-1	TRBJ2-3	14	CSAISGSTTDTQYF
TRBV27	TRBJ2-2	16	CASSLRSREGTGELFF
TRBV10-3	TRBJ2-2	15	CAIREQGRDTGELFF
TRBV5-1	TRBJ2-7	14	CASSLGVRGSEQYF
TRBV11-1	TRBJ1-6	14	CASSLAEASVSLHF
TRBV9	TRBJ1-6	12	CASSLLGGPLHF
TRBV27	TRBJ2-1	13	CASRSGSYNEQFF
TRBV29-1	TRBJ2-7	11	CSVLRGYEQYF
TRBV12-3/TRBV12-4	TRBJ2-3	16	CASSLGTHYGADTQYF
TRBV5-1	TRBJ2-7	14	CASSPSGQAYEQYF
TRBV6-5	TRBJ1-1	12	CASGGMNTEAFF
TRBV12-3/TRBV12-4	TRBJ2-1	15	CASSLRTSGVDEQFF
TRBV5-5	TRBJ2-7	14	CASSLQTGAYEQYF
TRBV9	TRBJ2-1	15	CASSTGQGGYNEQFF
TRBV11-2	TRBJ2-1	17	CASSLNPYSGTYNEQFF
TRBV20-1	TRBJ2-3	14	CSATGLAGVDTQYF
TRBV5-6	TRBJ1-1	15	CASSSRGTGHTEAFF
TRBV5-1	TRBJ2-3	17	CASSSDKLAGITDTQYF
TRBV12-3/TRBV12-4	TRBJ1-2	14	CASSPGPRGYGYTF
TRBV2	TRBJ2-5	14	CASSGTASQETQYF
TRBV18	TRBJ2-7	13	CASSPTLSYEQYF
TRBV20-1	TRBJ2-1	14	CSALLAGGKNEQFF
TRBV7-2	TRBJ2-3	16	CASSPPRGARTDTQYF
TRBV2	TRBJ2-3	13	CASTIGETDTQYF
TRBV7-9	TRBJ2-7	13	CASSEGQEYEQYF
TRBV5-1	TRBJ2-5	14	CASSTSGDRETQYF
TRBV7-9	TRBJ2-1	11	CASSVLDLEFF
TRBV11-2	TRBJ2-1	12	CASSQTPEEQFF
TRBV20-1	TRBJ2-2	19	CSAEDPTGTSGTNTGELFF
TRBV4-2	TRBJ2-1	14	CASSHHGGRNEQFF
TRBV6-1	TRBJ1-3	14	CAIRQTRSGNTIYF
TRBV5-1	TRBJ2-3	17	CASSLSGGGSTADTQYF
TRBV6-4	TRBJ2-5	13	CASSRDPQETQYF
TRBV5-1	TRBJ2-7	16	CASSLSGGGASYEQYF
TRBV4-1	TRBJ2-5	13	CASSLGDTETQYF
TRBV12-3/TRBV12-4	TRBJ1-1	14	CASTRLEFGTEAFF
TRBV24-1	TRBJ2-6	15	CATSDGGAGANVLTF
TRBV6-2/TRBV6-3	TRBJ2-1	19	CASSASGLAGLLGRNEQFF
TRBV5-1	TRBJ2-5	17	CASSRTPGPPREETQYF
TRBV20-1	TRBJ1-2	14	CSAPAGSRAAGYTF
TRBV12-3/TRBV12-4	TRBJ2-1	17	CASSRTPGRGGSNEQFF
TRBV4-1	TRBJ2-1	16	CASGTSGSYSYNEQFF
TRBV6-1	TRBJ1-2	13	CASSVGQPGGYTF